A single sample gave rise to the 20 T cell receptor beta chains below, sequenced in a study of post-analysis software for immune sequencing data. General observations from the study: Five TRBV segments, including TRBV5-6, TRBV5-1 and TRBV20-1, were more frequent in patients than controls.

Carried by the TCR beta cDNA libraries were unique molecular identifiers. TCRdb itself ran the PCR reads through MiXCR, one entry per CDR3 protein. The sample includes 700,000 to 800,000 distinct CDR3 sequences, roughly 29% of them seen just once. For these TCRs, the target antigens are not known. The sequenced sample consisted of blood. The receptors come from a girl aged 5 to 17 with multiple sclerosis.

V gene TRBV10-3 combines with J gene TRBJ2-1; TRBD2 matches 8 bases. The CDR3 sequence is 14 residues long. Per germline, CDR1 ENHRY and CDR2 SYGVKD. The CDR3 bases are TGTACCACCCGGGGGCGGGGGGCCTACAATGAGCAGTTCTTC. Translating it yields CTTRGRGAYNEQFF.

This clonotype has more than one count but fewer than ten. The J gene is TRBJ2-5, the V gene TRBV19; TRBD1 matches 8 bases. The CDR3 runs to 15 residues. Germline-derived CDR1 and CDR2 are LNHDA and SQIVND (reference sequence). The V gene end was trimmed by 2 bases and the J gene end by 3 bases; junction bases not matched to a gene: 5. The CDR3 nucleotides are TGTGCCAGTAGTATACAACAGGGGGAGAAAGAGACCCAGTACTTC. Translation: CASSIQQGEKETQYF.

This clonotype showed up just a few times. The rearrangement links TRBV4-1 to TRBJ1-5; no clear D. V was shortened by 2 bases and J by 8 bases, with 10 bases between the two germline ends. The CDR3 has 13 amino acids. Germline-derived CDR1 and CDR2 are MGHRA and YSYEKL. The CDR3 DNA is TGCGCCAGCAGCCAAATCGCCACGGAGCCCCAGCATTTT. Protein product: CASSQIATEPQHF.

The J gene is TRBJ2-1, the V gene TRBV27, with 8 bases identical to TRBD1. Per the germline V gene, CDR1 is MNHEY and CDR2 is SMNVEV (reference sequence). Trimming cost V 5 bases and J 8 bases; bases outside gene matches: 11. There are 15 residues in the CDR3. The CDR3 nucleotides are TGTGCCAGCAGTCCTACAGGGGGTCGGAGCGATGAGCAGTTCTTC. Translation: CASSPTGGRSDEQFF.

In this sample, this clonotype turned up a few times. Compared with germline, one end of the junction differs, possibly owing to a read error. J is TRBJ2-6 and V is TRBV29-1, with D perhaps matching TRBD1 (5 bases). The V gene's germline CDR1 is SQVTM and CDR2 ANQGSEA. The CDR3 contains 13 residues. The CDR3 spells CSVCVAGANVPTF. The CDR3 nucleotides are TGCAGCGTTTGCGTGGCTGGGGCCAACGTCCCGACTTTC.

The chain employs TRBV28 and TRBJ1-5; D gene uncertain. V shed 6 bases and J shed 0 bases, with 9 bases lying between them. Germline V lookup: CDR1 MDHEN, CDR2 SYDVKM. CDR3 length equals 14 residues. In nucleotides, the CDR3 is TGTGCCAGCAGGCAGAAAAATAGCAATCAGCCCCAGCATTTT. Its protein is CASRQKNSNQPQHF. The whole variable domain, remainder taken from reference TRBV28 and TRBJ1-5, is DVKVTQSSRYLVKRTGEKVFLECVQDMDHENMFWYRQDPGLGLRLIYFSYDVKMKEKGDIPEGYSVSREKKERFSLILESASTNQTSMYLCASRQKNSNQPQHFGDGTRLSIL.

J is TRBJ2-1 and V is TRBV6-5; D may match TRBD1 or TRBD2 (5 bases each). This CDR3 is 14 amino acids long. V was clipped by 5 bases and J by 10 bases, with 18 bases between them. Germline assignment: CDR1 MNHEY and CDR2 SVGAGI. The CDR3 sequence is CASSLGQRNGEQFF. For the CDR3, the DNA is TGTGCCAGCAGTCTGGGGCAGCGGAATGGAGAGCAGTTCTTC.

V is TRBV15 and J is TRBJ2-2, with 7 bases matching TRBD1. CDR1 and CDR2 (germline): LNHNV, YYDKDF (reference sequence). The CDR3 consists of 15 residues. J lost 4 bases, V lost 5 bases, and 7 bases had no gene match. DNA for the CDR3: TGTGCCACCAGCTCTACGACAGGGAGCACCGGGGAGCTGTTTTTT. It yields the protein CATSSTTGSTGELFF.

This clonotype appeared a few times. The chain recombines TRBV10-3 with TRBJ2-7; D not certain. This CDR3 has 13 amino acids. Germline V CDR1 and CDR2: ENHRY, SYGVKD. Trimming removed 3 bases at V and 5 bases at J, with 11 bases between. The CDR3 reads CAISDLFPHEQYF. CDR3 sequence (DNA): TGTGCCATCAGTGATTTGTTCCCCCACGAGCAGTACTTC.

This clonotype was counted a few times. V is TRBV9 and J is TRBJ1-1; 12 bases align to TRBD1. Germline-derived CDR1 and CDR2 are SGDLS and YYNGEE. Unmatched junction bases numbered 4, after V lost 0 bases and J lost 1 base. The CDR3 contains 17 residues. The CDR3 DNA follows: TGTGCCAGCAGCGTAGGGGACAGGGGGCCTGAGAACACTGAAGCTTTCTTT. The encoded protein is CASSVGDRGPENTEAFF. The full variable domain, in which reference TRBV9 and TRBJ1-1 provide the parts outside the CDR3, is DSGVTQTPKHLITATGQRVTLRCSPRSGDLSVYWYQQSLDQGLQFLIQYYNGEERAKGNILERFSAQQFPDLHSELNLSSLELGDSALYFCASSVGDRGPENTEAFFGQGTRLTVV.

This clonotype has a handful of counts. The gene calls are TRBV4-3 and TRBJ2-1, with a possible D match to TRBD1 (5 bases). The CDR3 has 14 amino acids. CDR1 LGHNA and CDR2 YSLEER come from the germline V gene. The V and J ends lost 2 bases and 5 bases respectively, with 10 bases between them. The CDR3 bases are TGCGCCAGCAGCCAATCACGACAGAACAATGAGCAGTTCTTC. Translated: CASSQSRQNNEQFF.

The chain links TRBV5-1 to TRBJ1-5, with D unclear. The CDR3 is 15 amino acids. Trimming removed 0 bases from V and 0 bases from J, with 7 bases in between. From germline, CDR1 is SGHRS and CDR2 YFSETQ. This CDR3 is CASSLEGNSNQPQHF. The CDR3 DNA sequence: TGCGCCAGCAGCTTGGAAGGTAATAGCAATCAGCCCCAGCATTTT.

This clonotype showed up just a few times. The chain joins TRBV7-9 to TRBJ2-7; 8 bases map to TRBD1. This CDR3 has 11 residues. Trimming removed 5 bases from V and 10 bases from J; junction bases left unmatched: 4. From germline, CDR1 is SEHNR and CDR2 FQNEAQ (reference sequence). Written as DNA, the CDR3 is TGTGCCAGCAGCCAGCAGGGGGCCCAGTACTTC. It is translated as CASSQQGAQYF.

The chain employs TRBV7-2 and TRBJ2-3; 12 positions agree with TRBD2. V was clipped by 2 bases and J by 2 bases; unmatched bases: 8. Looked up from germline, CDR1 is SGHTA and CDR2 is FQGNSA. The length of the CDR3 is 18 residues. The chain's CDR3 is CASSLIELAGGFTDTQYF. CDR3 coding DNA: TGTGCCAGCAGCTTAATAGAACTAGCGGGGGGCTTCACAGATACGCAGTATTTT.

The chain combines TRBV28 with TRBJ2-1; the D gene is possibly TRBD2 (6 bases). Germline-derived CDR1 and CDR2 are MDHEN and SYDVKM. The length of the CDR3 is 16 residues. V was pared by 3 bases and J by 2 bases, with 14 bases between. The CDR3 sequence: CASSFNSGLPYNEQFF. The DNA for the CDR3 is TGTGCCAGCAGTTTTAATTCTGGACTACCCTACAATGAGCAGTTCTTC.

This clonotype was observed a few times. The V and J genes are TRBV10-3 and TRBJ1-5; the D is unclear. CDR1 ENHRY and CDR2 SYGVKD come from the germline V gene. The germline V and J ends were trimmed by 10 bases and 0 bases, with 10 bases remaining between them. The length of the CDR3 is 13 residues. The CDR3 DNA follows: TGTGCCACCACGTGGGATAGCAATCAGCCCCAGCATTTT. Encoded protein: CATTWDSNQPQHF.

Only a few counts were recorded for this clonotype. The chain links TRBV20-1 to TRBJ1-5; no firm D call. This CDR3 has 14 amino acids. Germline values: CDR1 DFQATT, CDR2 SNEGSKA (reference sequence). Trimming took off 3 bases at V and 4 bases at J, with 13 bases between the two ends. The CDR3 nucleotides are TGCAGTGCTAGTCTTGGACCGCCGAATCAGCCCCAGCATTTT. Amino acid sequence: CSASLGPPNQPQHF.

This clonotype turned up a few times. The chain employs TRBV21-1 and TRBJ2-1; TRBD2 is the table's D call, not checked against the DNA. TRBV21-1 is labeled a pseudogene. CDR3 length: 18 amino acids. Here the CDR3 reads CASSRGTSGASSYNEQFF. The CDR3 DNA reads TGTGCCAGCAGCCGGGGGACTAGCGGGGCCAGCTCCTACAATGAGCAGTTCTTC.

This clonotype was counted a few times. This chain uses TRBV6-2 or TRBV6-3 with TRBJ2-6; D is unresolved. This CDR3 has 16 amino acids. Germline values: CDR1 MNHEY, CDR2 SVGEGT. Trimming removed 0 bases from V and 0 bases from J, with 6 bases in between. The CDR3 sequence: CASSYSQPSGANVLTF. In DNA, the CDR3 is TGTGCCAGCAGTTACTCCCAGCCCTCTGGGGCCAACGTCCTGACTTTC.

This clonotype came up a few times. The chain couples TRBV4-3 to TRBJ2-7; D possibly uses TRBD1 or TRBD2 (5 bases each). The ends were cut back, 4 bases at V and 0 bases at J, with 10 bases in the middle. The germline V gene has CDR1 LGHNA and CDR2 YSLEER. This CDR3 region has 14 residues. The DNA for the CDR3 is TGCGCCAGCAGCCCGGGACGCCCCTCCTACGAGCAGTACTTC. It codes for CASSPGRPSYEQYF.